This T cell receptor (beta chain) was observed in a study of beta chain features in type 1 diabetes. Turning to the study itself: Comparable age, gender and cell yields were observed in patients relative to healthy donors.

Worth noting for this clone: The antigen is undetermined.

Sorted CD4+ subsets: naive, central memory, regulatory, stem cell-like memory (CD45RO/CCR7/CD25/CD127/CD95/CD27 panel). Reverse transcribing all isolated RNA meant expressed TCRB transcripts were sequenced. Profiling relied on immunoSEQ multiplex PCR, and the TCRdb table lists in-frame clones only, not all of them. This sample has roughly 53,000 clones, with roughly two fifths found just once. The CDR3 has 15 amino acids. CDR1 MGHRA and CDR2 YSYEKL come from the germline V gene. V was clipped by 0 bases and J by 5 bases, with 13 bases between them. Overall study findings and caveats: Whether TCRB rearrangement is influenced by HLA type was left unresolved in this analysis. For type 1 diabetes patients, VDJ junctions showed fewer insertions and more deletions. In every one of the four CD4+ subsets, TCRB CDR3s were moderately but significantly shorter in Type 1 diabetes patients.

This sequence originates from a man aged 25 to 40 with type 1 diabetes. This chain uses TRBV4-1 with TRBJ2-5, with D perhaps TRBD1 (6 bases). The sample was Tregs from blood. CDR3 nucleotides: TGCGCCAGCAGCCAAGATAACAGGGCGGGCGAGACCCAGTACTTC. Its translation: CASSQDNRAGETQYF.